This T cell receptor (beta chain) is from a study of monozygotic twins with inflammatory bowel disease. Study-wide results and caveats: No one strong IBD-associated signal or clonotype was supported. Immunosuppressive treatment differences may have increased patient repertoire variability.

As concerns this clonotype: The target antigen is unknown.

The UMIs carried a 6-nucleotide sample barcode, and they were added by template switching. TCRdb derives one entry per CDR3 protein from the 5' RACE reads, leaving out DNA. The sample spans approximately 120,000 distinct CDR3 sequences; the ten largest clones claim 9.5% to 15%. The germline CDR1 and CDR2 sequences are SGHRS and YFSETQ. The CDR3 is made up of 15 amino acids. The rearrangement joins TRBV5-1 to TRBJ2-3; there is no DNA to check the TCRdb D call of TRBD2. The source of this sequence is a human donor with ulcerative colitis or Crohn's disease, or a healthy co-twin of an affected twin (not recorded which). The sample taken for sequencing was blood. The CDR3 region is CASSERAGGTDTQYF. Variable domain in full (rest from reference TRBV5-1 and TRBJ2-3): KAGVTQTPRYLIKTRGQQVTLSCSPISGHRSVSWYQQTPGQGLQFLFEYFSETQRNKGNFPGRFSGRQFSNSRSEMNVSTLELGDSALYLCASSERAGGTDTQYFGPGTRLTVL.